This T cell receptor (beta chain) was found in a study of blood T cells in healthy people across ages. This clonotype was found a few times. The CDR3 runs 16 residues. V was clipped by 5 bases and J by 0 bases, with 14 bases between them. Germline CDR1 reads SGHVS; CDR2 reads FQNEAQ. Primed by a sample-barcoded 5' primer and a J-beta primer mix, a second PCR proceeded for 7 to 11 cycles. MiXCR, applied by TCRdb to the 5' RACE reads, yields one record per CDR3 protein. The sample lists some 760,000 distinct CDR3 sequences, roughly 25% occurring once. These same data were also listed under a study on T cells of mothers and their children.

V gene TRBV7-8 combines with J gene TRBJ1-5; possible D gene TRBD1, 6 bases. The sequenced material came from blood. The sequence was obtained from a boy between 10 and 17 years old in good health. The DNA of the CDR3 is TGTGCCAGCAGCATCGCAGGGGCGTTTAGCAATCAGCCCCAGCATTTT. It specifies CASSIAGAFSNQPQHF.